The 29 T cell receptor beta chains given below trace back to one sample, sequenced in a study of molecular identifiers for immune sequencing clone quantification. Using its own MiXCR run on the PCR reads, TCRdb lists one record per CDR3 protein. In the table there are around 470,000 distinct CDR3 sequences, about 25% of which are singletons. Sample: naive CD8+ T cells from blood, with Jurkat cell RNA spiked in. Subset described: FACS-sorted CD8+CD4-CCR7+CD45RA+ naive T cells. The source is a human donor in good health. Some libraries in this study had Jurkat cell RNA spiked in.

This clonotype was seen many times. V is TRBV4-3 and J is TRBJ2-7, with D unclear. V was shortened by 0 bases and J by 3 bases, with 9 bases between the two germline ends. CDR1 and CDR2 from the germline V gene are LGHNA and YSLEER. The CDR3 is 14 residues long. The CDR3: CASSQDSVDYEQYF. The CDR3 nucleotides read TGCGCCAGCAGCCAAGATTCGGTCGACTACGAGCAGTACTTC.

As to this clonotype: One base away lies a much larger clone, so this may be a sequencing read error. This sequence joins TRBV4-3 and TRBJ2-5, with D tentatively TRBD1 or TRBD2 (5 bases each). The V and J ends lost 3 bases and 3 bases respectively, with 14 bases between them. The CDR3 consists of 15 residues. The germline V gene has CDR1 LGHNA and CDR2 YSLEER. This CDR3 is CASSQRDRPEETQYF. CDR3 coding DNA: TGCGCCAGCAGCCAGAGGGACCGTCCAGAAGAGACCCAGTACTTC.

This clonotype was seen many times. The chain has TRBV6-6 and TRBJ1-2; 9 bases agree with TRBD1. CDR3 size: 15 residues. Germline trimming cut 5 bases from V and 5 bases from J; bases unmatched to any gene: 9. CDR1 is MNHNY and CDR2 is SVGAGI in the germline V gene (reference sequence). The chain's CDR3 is CASSPLQGARYGYTF. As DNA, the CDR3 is TGTGCCAGCAGTCCTCTACAGGGGGCTAGGTATGGCTACACCTTC.

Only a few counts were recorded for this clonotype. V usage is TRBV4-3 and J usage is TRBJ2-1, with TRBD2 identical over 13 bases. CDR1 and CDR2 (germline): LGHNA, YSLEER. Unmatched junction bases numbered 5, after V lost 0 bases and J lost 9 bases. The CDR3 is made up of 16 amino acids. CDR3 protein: CASSQDRLAGGGEQFF. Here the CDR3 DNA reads TGCGCCAGCAGCCAAGACAGACTAGCGGGAGGAGGTGAGCAGTTCTTC.

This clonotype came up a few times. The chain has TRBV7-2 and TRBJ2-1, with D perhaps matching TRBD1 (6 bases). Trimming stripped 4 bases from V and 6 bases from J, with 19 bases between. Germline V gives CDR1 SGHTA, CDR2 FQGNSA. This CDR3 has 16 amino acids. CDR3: CASSSTGTAGFNEQFF. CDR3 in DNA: TGTGCCAGCAGCTCAACAGGGACCGCCGGGTTCAATGAGCAGTTCTTC.

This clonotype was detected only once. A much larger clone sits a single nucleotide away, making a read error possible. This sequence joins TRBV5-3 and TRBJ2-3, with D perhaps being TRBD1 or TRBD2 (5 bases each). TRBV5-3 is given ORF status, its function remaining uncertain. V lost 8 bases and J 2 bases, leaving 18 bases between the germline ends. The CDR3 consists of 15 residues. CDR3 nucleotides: TGTGCCAGCAGTTCCGGGGCTACCAACACAGATACGCAGTATTTT. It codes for CASSSGATNTDTQYF.

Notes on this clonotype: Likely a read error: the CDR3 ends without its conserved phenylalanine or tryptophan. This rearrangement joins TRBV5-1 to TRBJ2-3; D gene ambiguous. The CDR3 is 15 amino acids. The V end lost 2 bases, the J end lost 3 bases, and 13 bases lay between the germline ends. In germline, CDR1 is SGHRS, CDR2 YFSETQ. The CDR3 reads CASSFFTGPTDTQYS. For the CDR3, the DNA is TGCGCCAGCAGCTTTTTTACTGGGCCGACAGATACGCAGTATTCT.

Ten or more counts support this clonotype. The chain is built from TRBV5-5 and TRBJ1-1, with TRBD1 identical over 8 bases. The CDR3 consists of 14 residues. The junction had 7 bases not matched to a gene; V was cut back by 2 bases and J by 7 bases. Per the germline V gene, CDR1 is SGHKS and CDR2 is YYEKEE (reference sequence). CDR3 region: CASSLGQGAVEAFF. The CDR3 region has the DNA TGTGCCAGCAGCTTAGGGCAGGGGGCCGTTGAAGCTTTCTTT.

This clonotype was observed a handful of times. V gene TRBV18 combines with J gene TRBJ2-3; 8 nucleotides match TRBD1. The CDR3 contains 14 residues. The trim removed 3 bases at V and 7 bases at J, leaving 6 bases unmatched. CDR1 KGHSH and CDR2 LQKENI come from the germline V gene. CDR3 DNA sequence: TGTGCCAGCTCACCGGACAGGGCGGAGTATACGCAGTATTTT. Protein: CASSPDRAEYTQYF.

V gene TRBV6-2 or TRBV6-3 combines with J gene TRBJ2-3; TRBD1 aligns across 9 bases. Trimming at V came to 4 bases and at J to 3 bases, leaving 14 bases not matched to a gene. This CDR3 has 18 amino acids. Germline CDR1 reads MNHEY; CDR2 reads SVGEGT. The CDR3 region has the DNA TGTGCCAGCAGTTCCGGGACAGGGTCGGTTGTTGGGACAGATACGCAGTATTTT. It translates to CASSSGTGSVVGTDTQYF.

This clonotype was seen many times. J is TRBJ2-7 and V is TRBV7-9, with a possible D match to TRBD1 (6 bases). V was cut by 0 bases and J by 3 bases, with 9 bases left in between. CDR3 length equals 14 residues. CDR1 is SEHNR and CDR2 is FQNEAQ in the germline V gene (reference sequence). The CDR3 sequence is CASSLALTGYEQYF. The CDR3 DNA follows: TGTGCCAGCAGCTTAGCGCTGACAGGCTACGAGCAGTACTTC. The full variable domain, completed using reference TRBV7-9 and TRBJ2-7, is DTGVSQNPRHKITKRGQNVTFRCDPISEHNRLYWYRQTLGQGPEFLTYFQNEAQLEKSRLLSDRFSAERPKGSFSTLEIQRTEQGDSAMYLCASSLALTGYEQYFGPGTRLTVT.

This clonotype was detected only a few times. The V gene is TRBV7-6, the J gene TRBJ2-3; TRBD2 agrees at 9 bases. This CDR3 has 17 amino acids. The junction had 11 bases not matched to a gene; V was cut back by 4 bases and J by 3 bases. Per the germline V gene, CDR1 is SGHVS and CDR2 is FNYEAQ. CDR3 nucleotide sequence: TGTGCCAGCAGCTCTCTAGCCGGCGGGGGGGTAACAGATACGCAGTATTTT. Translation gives CASSSLAGGGVTDTQYF.

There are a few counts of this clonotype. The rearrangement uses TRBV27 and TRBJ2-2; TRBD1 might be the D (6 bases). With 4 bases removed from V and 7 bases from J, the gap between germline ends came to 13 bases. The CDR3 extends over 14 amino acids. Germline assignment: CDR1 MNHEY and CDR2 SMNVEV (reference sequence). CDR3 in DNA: TGTGCCAGCAGTTCGTCCCAGGGGTACGGGGAGCTGTTTTTT. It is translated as CASSSSQGYGELFF.

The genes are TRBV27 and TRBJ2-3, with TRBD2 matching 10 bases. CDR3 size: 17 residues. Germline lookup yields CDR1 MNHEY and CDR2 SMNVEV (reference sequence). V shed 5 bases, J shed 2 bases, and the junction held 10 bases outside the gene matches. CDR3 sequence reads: CASSTAGGPSSTDTQYF. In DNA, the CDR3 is TGTGCCAGCAGTACAGCGGGAGGGCCTTCTTCCACAGATACGCAGTATTTT.

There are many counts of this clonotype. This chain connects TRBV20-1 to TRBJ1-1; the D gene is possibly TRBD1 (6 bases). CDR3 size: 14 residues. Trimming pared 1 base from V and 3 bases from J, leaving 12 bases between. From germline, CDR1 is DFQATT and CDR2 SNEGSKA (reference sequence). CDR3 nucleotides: TGCAGTGCTAGAGCAGCTACAGGGTACACTGAAGCTTTCTTT. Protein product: CSARAATGYTEAFF.

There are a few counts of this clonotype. The CDR3 DNA sequence: TGTGCCAGCAGCTTTGGCAGAACATACACCGGGGAGCTGTTTTTT. Its translation is CASSFGRTYTGELFF. This chain links TRBV5-8 with TRBJ2-2, with D hard to call. The CDR3 totals 15 residues. Germline CDR1 reads SGHTS; CDR2 reads YDEGEE. Trimming removed 2 bases from V and 3 bases from J, with 11 bases in between.

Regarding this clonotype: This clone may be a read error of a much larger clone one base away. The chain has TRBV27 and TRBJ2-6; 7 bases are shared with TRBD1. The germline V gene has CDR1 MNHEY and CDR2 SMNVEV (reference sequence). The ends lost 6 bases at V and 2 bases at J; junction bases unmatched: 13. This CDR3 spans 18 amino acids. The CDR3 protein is CASSPMDRSRAGANVLTF. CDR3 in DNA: TGTGCCAGCAGCCCGATGGACAGGTCGCGCGCTGGGGCCAACGTCCTGACTTTC.

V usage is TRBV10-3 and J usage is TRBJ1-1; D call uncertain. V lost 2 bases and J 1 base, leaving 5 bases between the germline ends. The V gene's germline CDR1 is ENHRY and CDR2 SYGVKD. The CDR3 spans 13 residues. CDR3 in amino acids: CAISEMKNTEAFF. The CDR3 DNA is TGTGCCATCAGTGAGATGAAGAACACTGAAGCTTTCTTT.

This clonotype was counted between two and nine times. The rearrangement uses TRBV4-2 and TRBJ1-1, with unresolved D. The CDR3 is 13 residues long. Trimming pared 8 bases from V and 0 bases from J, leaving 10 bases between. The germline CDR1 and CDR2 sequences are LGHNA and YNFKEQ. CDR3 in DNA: TGTGCCAGCGGACTTTCGATGAACACTGAAGCTTTCTTT. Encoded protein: CASGLSMNTEAFF.

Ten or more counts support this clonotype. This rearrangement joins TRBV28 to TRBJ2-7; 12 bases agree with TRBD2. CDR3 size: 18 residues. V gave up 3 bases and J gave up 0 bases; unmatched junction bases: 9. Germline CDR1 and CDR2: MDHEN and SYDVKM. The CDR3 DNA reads TGTGCCAGCAGTTTTGGGACTAGCGGGCCCCACAGCTCCTACGAGCAGTACTTC. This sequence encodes CASSFGTSGPHSSYEQYF.

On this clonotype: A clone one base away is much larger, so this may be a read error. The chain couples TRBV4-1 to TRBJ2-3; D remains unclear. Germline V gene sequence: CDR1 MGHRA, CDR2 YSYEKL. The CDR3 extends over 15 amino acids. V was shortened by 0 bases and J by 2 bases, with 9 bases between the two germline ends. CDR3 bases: TGCGCCAGCAGCCAAGAGTTGCGGATCACAGATACGCAGTATTTT. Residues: CASSQELRITDTQYF.

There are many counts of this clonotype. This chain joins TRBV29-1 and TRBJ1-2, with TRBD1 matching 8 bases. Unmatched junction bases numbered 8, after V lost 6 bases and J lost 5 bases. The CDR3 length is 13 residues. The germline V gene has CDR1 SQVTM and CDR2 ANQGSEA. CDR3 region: CSVDPGGSYGYTF. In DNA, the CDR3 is TGCAGCGTGGATCCAGGGGGCAGTTATGGCTACACCTTC.

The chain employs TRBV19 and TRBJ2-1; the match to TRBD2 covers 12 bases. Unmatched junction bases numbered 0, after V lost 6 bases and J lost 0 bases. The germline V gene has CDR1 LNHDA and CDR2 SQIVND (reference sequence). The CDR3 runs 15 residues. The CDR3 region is CASRTSGSSYNEQFF. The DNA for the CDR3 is TGTGCCAGTAGGACTAGCGGGAGCTCCTACAATGAGCAGTTCTTC.

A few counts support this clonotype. The CDR3 coding sequence is TGTGCCAGTAGTATCCTCCGGGACACTGAAGCTTTCTTT. It specifies CASSILRDTEAFF. The gene calls are TRBV19 and TRBJ1-1; D not resolved. V was cut by 3 bases and J by 3 bases, with 8 bases left in between. The CDR3 totals 13 residues. Germline V gene lookup returns CDR1 LNHDA and CDR2 SQIVND (reference sequence).

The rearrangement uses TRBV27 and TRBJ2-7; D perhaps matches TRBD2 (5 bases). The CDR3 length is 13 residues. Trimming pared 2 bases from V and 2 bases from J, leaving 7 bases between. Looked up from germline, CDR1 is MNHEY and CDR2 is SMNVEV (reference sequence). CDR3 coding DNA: TGTGCCAGCAGTTTAAAGGAGGCCTACGAGCAGTACTTC. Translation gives CASSLKEAYEQYF.

CDR3 nucleotides: TGTGCCAGCAGCCGCTGGGACCTTGGCAATTCACCCCTCCACTTT. Its translation: CASSRWDLGNSPLHF. The chain links TRBV12-3 or TRBV12-4 to TRBJ1-6, with D possibly matching TRBD1 (5 bases). CDR3 size: 15 residues. V was shortened by 6 bases and J by 7 bases, with 16 bases between the two germline ends.

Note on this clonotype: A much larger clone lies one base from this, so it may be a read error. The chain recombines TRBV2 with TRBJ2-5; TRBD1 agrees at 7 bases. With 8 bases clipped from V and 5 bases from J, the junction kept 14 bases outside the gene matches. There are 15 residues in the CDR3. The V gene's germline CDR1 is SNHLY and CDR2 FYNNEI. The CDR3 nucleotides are TGTGCCAGCCAAGGGACAGAGAGGCTTCGTGAGACCCAGTACTTC. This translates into CASQGTERLRETQYF.

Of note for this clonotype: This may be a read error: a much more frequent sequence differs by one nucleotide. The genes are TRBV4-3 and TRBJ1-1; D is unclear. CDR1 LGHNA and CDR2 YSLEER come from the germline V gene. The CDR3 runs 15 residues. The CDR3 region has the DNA TGCGCCGGCAGCCAAGATTTCACCCTGAACACTGAAGCTTTCTTT. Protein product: CAGSQDFTLNTEAFF.

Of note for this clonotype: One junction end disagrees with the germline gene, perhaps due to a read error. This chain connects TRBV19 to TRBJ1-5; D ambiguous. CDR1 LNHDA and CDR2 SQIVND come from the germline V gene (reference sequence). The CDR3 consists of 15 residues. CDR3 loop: CVSSSSPFGNQPQHF. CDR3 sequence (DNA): TGTGTCAGTAGTTCCAGCCCCTTCGGCAATCAGCCCCAGCATTTT.